This is a list of T cell receptor beta chains from one sample in a study of molecular identifiers for immune sequencing clone quantification. TCRdb recomputed calls from the PCR reads with MiXCR, one row per CDR3 protein. This table has about 70,000 distinct CDR3 sequences, around 18% appearing once. Sequencing input: naive CD8+ T cells from blood, with Jurkat cell RNA spiked in. The source of these receptors is a human donor in good health. Some libraries in this study had Jurkat cell RNA spiked in. Each CDR3 is given with its conserved first and last residue.

V	J	CDR3
TRBV29-1	TRBJ2-2	CSAAAENTGELFF
TRBV12-3/TRBV12-4	TRBJ1-2	CASSLAPGTGYGYTF
TRBV7-9	TRBJ1-1	CASSLMVGGDGTEAFF
TRBV12-3/TRBV12-4	TRBJ2-2	CASSFWTAGELFF
TRBV5-6	TRBJ2-7	CASSLALLRGERYF
TRBV7-9	TRBJ2-1	CASSSTTSGGSVYNEQFF
TRBV4-2	TRBJ2-1	CASSHPSGSPAGEQFF
TRBV11-2	TRBJ2-7	CASSLGWAPNYEQYF
TRBV11-2	TRBJ2-1	CASSLVMVLSVHNEQFF
TRBV27	TRBJ2-2	CASSFRTGELFF
TRBV13	TRBJ2-3	CASSFGASIRRTDTQYF
TRBV29-1	TRBJ2-7	CSVGGNEQYF
TRBV29-1	TRBJ2-3	CSVARASGSTDTQYF
TRBV4-1	TRBJ1-1	CASSQVHREEAFF
TRBV14	TRBJ2-7	CASSLTSGRHSEQYF
TRBV5-6	TRBJ1-4	CASTDGAFNEKLFF
TRBV27	TRBJ2-1	CASSTPTGVIDEQFF